This TCR beta chain was identified during a study of cytomegalovirus exposure and HLA in healthy donors. Looking at the study overall: A subsequent analysis reported that the 120 or so validation repertoires were produced on the same platform that had also been used for the roughly 700 first-cohort repertoires.

The protocol was immunoSEQ multiplex PCR, while the TCRdb copy is restricted to in-frame clones and leaves out a portion. Among some 150,000 clones listed, 80% to 90% were seen once. Per germline, CDR1 LNHDA and CDR2 SQIVND (reference sequence). The CDR3 is 13 residues long. Trimming shortened V by 4 bases and J by 8 bases, and 14 bases separated the two germline ends. Regarding this clone: Its specificity is not known.

Study results and caveats: As was reported, the classifier diagnosed cytomegalovirus status with high specificity and sensitivity. It was approximately 150 TCR beta chains that were listed as cytomegalovirus-associated.

Sequencing input: PBMCs. The chain recombines TRBV19 with TRBJ1-2, with D maybe TRBD1 (5 bases). The TCR sequence derives from a woman aged 18-29 years in good health and CMV-seropositive. The CDR3 DNA reads as TGTGCCAGTAGTAAGACAGACCCTAAGGGCTACACCTTC. The encoded protein is CASSKTDPKGYTF.